Listed below are T cell receptor beta chains from one sample, sequenced in a study of cytomegalovirus exposure and HLA in healthy donors. Sequencing was performed with immunoSEQ multiplex PCR; in TCRdb, only in-frame clones are kept and a portion is missing. The table lists about 160,000 clones, less than 80% of them singletons. Sample: PBMCs. The source is a man between 35 and 55 years old in good health and CMV-seronegative. The CDR3 runs from the conserved cysteine through the conserved F or W. A D gene is named only where the DNA matches it firmly. Clone size, where shown, is once, few, many, or a class for clones that have expanded.

CDR3: CASRFRATGELFF
DNA: TGCGCCAGCCGGTTCAGGGCCACCGGGGAGCTGTTTTTT
D: -
J: TRBJ2-2
V: TRBV5-1
size: few

CDR3: CSSRGGEGATEAFF
DNA: TGTTCCAGCAGAGGCGGGGAAGGTGCCACTGAAGCTTTCTTT
D: -
J: TRBJ1-1
V: TRBV7-9
size: -

CDR3: CASMGRVNQETQYF
DNA: TGTGCCAGCATGGGGAGAGTGAACCAAGAGACCCAGTACTTC
D: -
J: TRBJ2-5
V: TRBV28
size: -

CDR3: CASSETGPLNTEAFF
DNA: TGTGCCAGCAGCGAGACAGGGCCACTGAACACTGAAGCTTTCTTT
D: TRBD1
J: TRBJ1-1
V: TRBV4-2
size: -

CDR3: CASSGTSGYSNTGELFF
DNA: TGTGCCAGCAGTGGAACTAGCGGGTACTCGAACACCGGGGAGCTGTTTTTT
D: TRBD2
J: TRBJ2-2
V: TRBV25-1
size: -

CDR3: CASSFFTPWGQGQETQYF
DNA: TGTGCCAGCAGCTTCTTTACCCCTTGGGGACAGGGGCAAGAGACCCAGTACTTC
D: TRBD1
J: TRBJ2-5
V: TRBV11-2
size: few

CDR3: CASSLGASSYEQYF
DNA: TGTGCCAGCAGCTTAGGGGCCAGCTCCTACGAGCAGTACTTC
D: -
J: TRBJ2-7
V: TRBV11-3
size: -

CDR3: CASSLDRDRGEKLFF
DNA: TGTGCCAGCAGCTTGGACCGGGACAGGGGTGAAAAACTGTTTTTT
D: TRBD1
J: TRBJ1-4
V: TRBV5-5
size: few

CDR3: CASSPRDSLSYEQYF
DNA: TGTGCCAGCAGCCCTCGGGACAGCCTCTCCTACGAGCAGTACTTC
D: TRBD1
J: TRBJ2-7
V: TRBV9
size: -

CDR3: CASSVVGAVNYGYTF
DNA: TGTGCCAGCAGCGTAGTTGGGGCGGTTAACTATGGCTACACCTTC
D: -
J: TRBJ1-2
V: TRBV9
size: -